Each of the 2 T cell receptor beta chains below was sequenced from the same sample in a study of blood T cell repertoires in COVID-19. Sequenced by immunoSEQ multiplex PCR; TCRdb stores in-frame clones only, minus some. The table shows approximately 200,000 clones, with 75% to 90% occurring only once. The material sequenced was PBMCs or T cells enriched from blood (not recorded which). The origin of the receptors is a woman aged 25 to 39 who had recovered from COVID-19.

The chain joins TRBV4-2 to TRBJ1-3; D not certain. The CDR3 sequence is 18 residues long. Per the germline V gene, CDR1 is LGHNA and CDR2 is YNFKEQ. Trimming stripped 4 bases from V and 0 bases from J, with 19 bases between. CDR3 region: CASSPSPATANSGNTIYF. DNA for the CDR3: TGTGCCAGCAGCCCATCACCCGCAACTGCAAACTCTGGAAACACCATATATTTT.

The J gene is TRBJ1-6, the V gene TRBV4-3; TRBD1 aligns across 7 bases. Germline assignment: CDR1 LGHNA and CDR2 YSLEER. Trimming at V came to 0 bases and at J to 10 bases, leaving 9 bases not matched to a gene. The CDR3 runs 16 residues. CDR3 protein: CASSQDLTGLGSPLHF. The CDR3 bases are TGCGCCAGCAGCCAAGACCTGACAGGGCTCGGATCACCCCTCCACTTT.